This entry lists 18 T cell receptor beta chains sequenced from one sample in a study of CD8+ T cells in alopecia areata. Sequencing used cDNA as its template, made by extracting RNA and reverse transcribing it. Sequenced by immunoSEQ multiplex PCR; TCRdb stores in-frame clones only, minus some. The sample has 270,000 or so clones, 55% to 75% seen once; the top ten hold approximately 1.7%. The treatment denotes: oral pan-JAK inhibitor, 5-10 mg twice daily. Sequenced material: CD4+ T cells sorted from blood, taken at week 24, from a patient treated with tofacitinib. The receptors here all came from a human donor with alopecia areata.

The genes are TRBV6-1 and TRBJ1-1; D unresolved. The CDR3 runs 12 residues. Germline V lookup: CDR1 MNHNS, CDR2 SASEGT. The V end was cut by 1 base, the J end by 8 bases, with 8 bases between. CDR3 region: CASSEGGEEAFF. The CDR3 DNA sequence: TGTGCCAGCAGTGAAGGCGGGGAAGAAGCTTTCTTT.

The sample holds a few counts of this clone. The V gene is TRBV7-2, the J gene TRBJ2-1, with 7 nucleotides matching TRBD1. The ends lost 5 bases at V and 2 bases at J; junction bases unmatched: 0. Germline V gene sequence: CDR1 SGHTA, CDR2 FQGNSA. The CDR3 loop spans 13 amino acids. The CDR3 DNA follows: TGTGCCAGCAGCGGGACAGCCTACAATGAGCAGTTCTTC. The encoded protein is CASSGTAYNEQFF. Full variable domain (remainder filled in from reference TRBV7-2 and TRBJ2-1): GAGVSQSPSNKVTEKGKDVELRCDPISGHTALYWYRQSLGQGLEFLIYFQGNSAPDKSGLPSDRFSAERTGGSVSTLTIQRTQQEDSAVYLCASSGTAYNEQFFGPGTRLTVL.

This clone was recorded a few times. The chain recombines TRBV18 with TRBJ2-6; D remains ambiguous. The germline gives CDR1 KGHSH, CDR2 LQKENI. V was shortened by 3 bases and J by 4 bases, with 10 bases between the two germline ends. The CDR3 has 15 amino acids. The CDR3 region is CASSPTLTGANVLTF. In nucleotides, the CDR3 is TGTGCCAGCTCACCGACCCTAACCGGGGCCAACGTCCTGACTTTC. The whole variable domain, remainder taken from reference TRBV18 and TRBJ2-6, is NAGVMQNPRHLVRRRGQEARLRCSPMKGHSHVYWYRQLPEEGLKFMVYLQKENIIDESGMPKERFSAEFPKEGPSILRIQQVVRGDSAAYFCASSPTLTGANVLTFGAGSRLTVL.

This chain connects TRBV29-1 to TRBJ1-2, with TRBD1 matching over 7 bases. Per the germline V gene, CDR1 is SQVTM and CDR2 is ANQGSEA. Germline trimming cut 6 bases from V and 8 bases from J; bases unmatched to any gene: 9. The CDR3 is 12 residues long. The CDR3 loop reads CSVQGPGGGYTF. As DNA, the CDR3 is TGCAGCGTACAGGGGCCTGGGGGCGGCTACACCTTC. The full variable domain, completed using reference TRBV29-1 and TRBJ1-2, is SAVISQKPSRDICQRGTSLTIQCQVDSQVTMMFWYRQQPGQSLTLIATANQGSEATYESGFVIDKFPISRPNLTFSTLTVSNMSPEDSSIYLCSVQGPGGGYTFGSGTRLTVV.

CDR3 bases: TGTGCCACCGGACAGGGGGCCAACAATGAGCAGTTCTTC. Translating it yields CATGQGANNEQFF. The chain is built from TRBV2 and TRBJ2-1; 11 nucleotides align to TRBD1. The V gene end was trimmed by 10 bases and the J gene end by 5 bases; junction bases not matched to a gene: 4. Germline-derived CDR1 and CDR2 are SNHLY and FYNNEI. The CDR3 consists of 13 residues.

J is TRBJ1-2 and V is TRBV29-1, with 7 bases identical to TRBD1. The germline gives CDR1 SQVTM, CDR2 ANQGSEA. Losses at the gene ends were 6 bases for V and 2 bases for J; bases not matched to a gene: 6. The CDR3 loop spans 13 amino acids. DNA for the CDR3: TGCAGCGTAACTGGACAGGCCAACTATGGCTACACCTTC. Translated: CSVTGQANYGYTF.

In this sample, this clone turned up many times. CDR3 in amino acids: CASSPTDTQYF. For the CDR3, the DNA is TGTGCCAGCAGCCCCACAGATACGCAGTATTTT. The gene calls are TRBV2 and TRBJ2-3; unclear D gene. Trimming stripped 6 bases from V and 2 bases from J, with 3 bases between. In germline, CDR1 is SNHLY, CDR2 FYNNEI. CDR3 length: 11 residues.

The chain combines TRBV5-4 with TRBJ1-5; D not resolved. CDR1 SGHNT and CDR2 YYREEE come from the germline V gene (reference sequence). CDR3 length: 13 residues. Trimming cost V 4 bases and J 4 bases, with 9 bases left between them. CDR3 sequence reads: CASSLGRNQPQHF. The CDR3 region has the DNA TGTGCCAGCAGCCTGGGTCGGAATCAGCCCCAGCATTTT.

The chain joins TRBV29-1 to TRBJ2-7; 11 nucleotides agree with TRBD2. CDR1 is SQVTM, CDR2 ANQGSEA, per germline. The length of the CDR3 is 14 residues. J lost 3 bases, V lost 6 bases, and 7 bases had no gene match. For the CDR3, the DNA is TGCAGCGTCGACCCTAGCGGGGGGCACTACGAGCAGTACTTC. This codes for CSVDPSGGHYEQYF.

The chain couples TRBV7-9 to TRBJ2-5, with no clear D. Trimming cost V 1 base and J 5 bases, with 11 bases left between them. The V gene's germline CDR1 is SEHNR and CDR2 FQNEAQ (reference sequence). The CDR3 consists of 14 residues. The CDR3 spells CASSLVGSRETQYF. CDR3 in DNA: TGTGCCAGCAGCTTAGTTGGTAGCCGGGAGACCCAGTACTTC.

The chain joins TRBV13 to TRBJ2-7; 9 positions match TRBD2. The ends lost 1 base at V and 3 bases at J; junction bases unmatched: 7. The V gene's germline CDR1 is PRHDT and CDR2 FYEKMQ (reference sequence). The CDR3 runs 16 residues. CDR3 nucleotides: TGTGCCAGCAGCTTAGTGGCGATAGCGGGGGACTACGAGCAGTACTTC. It specifies CASSLVAIAGDYEQYF.

This clone was seen only a few times. V gene TRBV4-1 combines with J gene TRBJ2-1; either TRBD1 or TRBD2 may fit D (5 bases each). CDR1 and CDR2 from the germline V gene are MGHRA and YSYEKL. The CDR3 loop spans 18 amino acids. The V and J ends lost 2 bases and 2 bases respectively, with 19 bases between them. DNA for the CDR3: TGCGCCAGCAGCCAACGGGGACCGGAGACCGGGGCCTACAATGAGCAGTTCTTC. It yields the protein CASSQRGPETGAYNEQFF.

In DNA form, the CDR3 reads TGTGCCAGCACCAGGACTAGCGGGTTCCGCAATGAGCAGTTCTTC. Its translation: CASTRTSGFRNEQFF. The chain uses TRBV4-2 and TRBJ2-1, with 11 bases lining up with TRBD2. This CDR3 is built from 15 residues. The V gene's germline CDR1 is LGHNA and CDR2 YNFKEQ. Trimming removed 7 bases from V and 6 bases from J; junction bases left unmatched: 8.

For this clone: The limits of the CDR3 on the DNA are not certain, so only TCRdb's listed CDR3 is given. Here the CDR3 reads CASSSSGGTNVLTF. The chain uses TRBV19 and TRBJ2-6; the table names TRBD2, a call not compared with the DNA. CDR1 and CDR2 from the germline V gene are LNHDA and SQIVND (reference sequence). The CDR3 is made up of 14 amino acids, end residues included.

This clone was seen only once. The chain recombines TRBV6-6 with TRBJ2-5; D possibly corresponds to TRBD2 (5 bases). The CDR3 totals 14 residues. CDR1 and CDR2 from the germline V gene are MNHNY and SVGAGI (reference sequence). V lost 0 bases and J 5 bases, leaving 10 bases between the germline ends. CDR3 loop: CASSYSGERETQYF. In DNA form, the CDR3 reads TGTGCCAGCAGTTACTCGGGCGAGCGGGAGACCCAGTACTTC.

J is TRBJ2-7 and V is TRBV30, with D possibly matching TRBD1 (6 bases). The CDR3 is made up of 14 amino acids. Germline V gene sequence: CDR1 GTSNPN, CDR2 SVGIG (reference sequence). Trimming removed 0 bases at V and 1 base at J, with 10 bases between. The CDR3, as DNA: TGTGCCTGGAGTGTAGGTGGACAGTCCTACGAGCAGTACTTC. Its protein is CAWSVGGQSYEQYF. The variable domain in full, completed from reference TRBV30 and TRBJ2-7, reads SQTIHQWPATLVQPVGSPLSLECTVEGTSNPNLYWYRQAAGRGLQLLFYSVGIGQISSEVPQNLSASRPQDRQFILSSKKLLLSDSGFYLCAWSVGGQSYEQYFGPGTRLTVT.

The chain is built from TRBV2 and TRBJ1-5; tentative D call: TRBD1 (6 bases). Germline-derived CDR1 and CDR2 are SNHLY and FYNNEI. The CDR3 totals 14 residues. V lost 8 bases and J lost 2, with 13 bases in between. The CDR3 nucleotides are TGTGCCAGCTTCCAGGGGCTGGGCAATCAGCCCCAGCATTTT. As protein: CASFQGLGNQPQHF.

This rearrangement joins TRBV6-6 to TRBJ1-6; D is possibly TRBD1 (6 bases). This CDR3 has 16 amino acids. The germline V gene encodes CDR1 MNHNY and CDR2 SVGAGI (reference sequence). V dropped 6 bases and J dropped 2 bases, with 14 bases sitting between them. The DNA of the CDR3 is TGTGCCAGCAGCTACCGGGGACAAACCTATAATTCACCCCTCCACTTT. Amino acids: CASSYRGQTYNSPLHF.